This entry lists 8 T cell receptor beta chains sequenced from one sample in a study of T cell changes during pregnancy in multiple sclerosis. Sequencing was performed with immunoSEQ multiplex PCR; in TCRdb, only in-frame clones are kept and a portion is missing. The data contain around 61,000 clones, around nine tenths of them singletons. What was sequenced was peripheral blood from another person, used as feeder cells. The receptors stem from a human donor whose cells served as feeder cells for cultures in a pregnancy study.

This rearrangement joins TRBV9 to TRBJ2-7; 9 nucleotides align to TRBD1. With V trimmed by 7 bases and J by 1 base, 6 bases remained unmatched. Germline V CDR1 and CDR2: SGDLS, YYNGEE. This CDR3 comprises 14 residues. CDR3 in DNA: TGTGCCAGCTCAAGGGACAGGGCGTCCTACGAGCAGTACTTC. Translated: CASSRDRASYEQYF.

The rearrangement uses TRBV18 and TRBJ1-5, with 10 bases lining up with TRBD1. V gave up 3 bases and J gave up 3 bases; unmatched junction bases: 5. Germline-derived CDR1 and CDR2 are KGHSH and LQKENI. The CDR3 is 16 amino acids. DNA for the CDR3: TGTGCCAGCTCACCGATTGGGACAGGGGTCAATCAGCCCCAGCATTTT. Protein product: CASSPIGTGVNQPQHF. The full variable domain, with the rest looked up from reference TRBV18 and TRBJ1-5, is NAGVMQNPRHLVRRRGQEARLRCSPMKGHSHVYWYRQLPEEGLKFMVYLQKENIIDESGMPKERFSAEFPKEGPSILRIQQVVRGDSAAYFCASSPIGTGVNQPQHFGDGTRLSIL.

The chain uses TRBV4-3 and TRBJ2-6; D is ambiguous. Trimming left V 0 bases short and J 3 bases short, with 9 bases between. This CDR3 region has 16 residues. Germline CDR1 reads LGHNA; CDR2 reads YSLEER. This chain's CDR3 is CASSQDMANGANVLTF. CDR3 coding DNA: TGCGCCAGCAGCCAAGATATGGCGAATGGGGCCAACGTCCTGACTTTC.

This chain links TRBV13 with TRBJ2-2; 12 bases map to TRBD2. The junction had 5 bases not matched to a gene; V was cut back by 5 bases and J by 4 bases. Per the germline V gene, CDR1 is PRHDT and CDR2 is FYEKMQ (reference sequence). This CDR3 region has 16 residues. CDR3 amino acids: CASSPGGLAGTGELFF. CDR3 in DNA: TGTGCCAGCAGCCCAGGGGGACTAGCGGGCACCGGGGAGCTGTTTTTT. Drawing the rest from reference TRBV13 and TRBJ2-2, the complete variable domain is AAGVIQSPRHLIKEKRETATLKCYPIPRHDTVYWYQQGPGQDPQFLISFYEKMQSDKGSIPDRFSAQQFSDYHSELNMSSLELGDSALYFCASSPGGLAGTGELFFGEGSRLTVL.

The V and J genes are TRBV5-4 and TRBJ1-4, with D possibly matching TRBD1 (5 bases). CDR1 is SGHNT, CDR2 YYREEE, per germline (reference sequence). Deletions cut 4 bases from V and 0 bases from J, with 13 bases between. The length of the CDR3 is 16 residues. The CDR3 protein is CASSPDGGATNEKLFF. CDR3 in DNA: TGTGCCAGCAGCCCGGACGGGGGTGCAACTAATGAAAAACTGTTTTTT.

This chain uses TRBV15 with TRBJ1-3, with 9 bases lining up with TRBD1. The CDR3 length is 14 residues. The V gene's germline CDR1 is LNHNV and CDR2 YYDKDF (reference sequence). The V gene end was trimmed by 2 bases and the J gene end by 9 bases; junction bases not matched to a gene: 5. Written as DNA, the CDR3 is TGTGCCACCAGCAGATGGGACAGGGTAGGCACCATATATTTT. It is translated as CATSRWDRVGTIYF. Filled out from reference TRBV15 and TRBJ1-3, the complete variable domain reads DAMVIQNPRYQVTQFGKPVTLSCSQTLNHNVMYWYQQKSSQAPKLLFHYYDKDFNNEADTPDNFQSRRPNTSFCFLDIRSPGLGDTAMYLCATSRWDRVGTIYFGEGSWLTVV.

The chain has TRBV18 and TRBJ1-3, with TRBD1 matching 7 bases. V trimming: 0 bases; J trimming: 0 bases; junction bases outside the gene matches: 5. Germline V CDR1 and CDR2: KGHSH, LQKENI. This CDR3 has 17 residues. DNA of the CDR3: TGTGCCAGCTCACCACCGGGCAGGGGGAGCTCTGGAAACACCATATATTTT. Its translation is CASSPPGRGSSGNTIYF. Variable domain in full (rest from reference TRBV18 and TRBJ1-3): NAGVMQNPRHLVRRRGQEARLRCSPMKGHSHVYWYRQLPEEGLKFMVYLQKENIIDESGMPKERFSAEFPKEGPSILRIQQVVRGDSAAYFCASSPPGRGSSGNTIYFGEGSWLTVV.

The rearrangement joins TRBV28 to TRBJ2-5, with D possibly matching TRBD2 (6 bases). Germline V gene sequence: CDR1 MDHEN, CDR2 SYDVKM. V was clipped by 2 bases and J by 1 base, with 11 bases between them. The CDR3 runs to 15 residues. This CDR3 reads CASSLPGGLQETQYF. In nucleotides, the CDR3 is TGTGCCAGCAGTTTACCCGGAGGGCTCCAAGAGACCCAGTACTTC.